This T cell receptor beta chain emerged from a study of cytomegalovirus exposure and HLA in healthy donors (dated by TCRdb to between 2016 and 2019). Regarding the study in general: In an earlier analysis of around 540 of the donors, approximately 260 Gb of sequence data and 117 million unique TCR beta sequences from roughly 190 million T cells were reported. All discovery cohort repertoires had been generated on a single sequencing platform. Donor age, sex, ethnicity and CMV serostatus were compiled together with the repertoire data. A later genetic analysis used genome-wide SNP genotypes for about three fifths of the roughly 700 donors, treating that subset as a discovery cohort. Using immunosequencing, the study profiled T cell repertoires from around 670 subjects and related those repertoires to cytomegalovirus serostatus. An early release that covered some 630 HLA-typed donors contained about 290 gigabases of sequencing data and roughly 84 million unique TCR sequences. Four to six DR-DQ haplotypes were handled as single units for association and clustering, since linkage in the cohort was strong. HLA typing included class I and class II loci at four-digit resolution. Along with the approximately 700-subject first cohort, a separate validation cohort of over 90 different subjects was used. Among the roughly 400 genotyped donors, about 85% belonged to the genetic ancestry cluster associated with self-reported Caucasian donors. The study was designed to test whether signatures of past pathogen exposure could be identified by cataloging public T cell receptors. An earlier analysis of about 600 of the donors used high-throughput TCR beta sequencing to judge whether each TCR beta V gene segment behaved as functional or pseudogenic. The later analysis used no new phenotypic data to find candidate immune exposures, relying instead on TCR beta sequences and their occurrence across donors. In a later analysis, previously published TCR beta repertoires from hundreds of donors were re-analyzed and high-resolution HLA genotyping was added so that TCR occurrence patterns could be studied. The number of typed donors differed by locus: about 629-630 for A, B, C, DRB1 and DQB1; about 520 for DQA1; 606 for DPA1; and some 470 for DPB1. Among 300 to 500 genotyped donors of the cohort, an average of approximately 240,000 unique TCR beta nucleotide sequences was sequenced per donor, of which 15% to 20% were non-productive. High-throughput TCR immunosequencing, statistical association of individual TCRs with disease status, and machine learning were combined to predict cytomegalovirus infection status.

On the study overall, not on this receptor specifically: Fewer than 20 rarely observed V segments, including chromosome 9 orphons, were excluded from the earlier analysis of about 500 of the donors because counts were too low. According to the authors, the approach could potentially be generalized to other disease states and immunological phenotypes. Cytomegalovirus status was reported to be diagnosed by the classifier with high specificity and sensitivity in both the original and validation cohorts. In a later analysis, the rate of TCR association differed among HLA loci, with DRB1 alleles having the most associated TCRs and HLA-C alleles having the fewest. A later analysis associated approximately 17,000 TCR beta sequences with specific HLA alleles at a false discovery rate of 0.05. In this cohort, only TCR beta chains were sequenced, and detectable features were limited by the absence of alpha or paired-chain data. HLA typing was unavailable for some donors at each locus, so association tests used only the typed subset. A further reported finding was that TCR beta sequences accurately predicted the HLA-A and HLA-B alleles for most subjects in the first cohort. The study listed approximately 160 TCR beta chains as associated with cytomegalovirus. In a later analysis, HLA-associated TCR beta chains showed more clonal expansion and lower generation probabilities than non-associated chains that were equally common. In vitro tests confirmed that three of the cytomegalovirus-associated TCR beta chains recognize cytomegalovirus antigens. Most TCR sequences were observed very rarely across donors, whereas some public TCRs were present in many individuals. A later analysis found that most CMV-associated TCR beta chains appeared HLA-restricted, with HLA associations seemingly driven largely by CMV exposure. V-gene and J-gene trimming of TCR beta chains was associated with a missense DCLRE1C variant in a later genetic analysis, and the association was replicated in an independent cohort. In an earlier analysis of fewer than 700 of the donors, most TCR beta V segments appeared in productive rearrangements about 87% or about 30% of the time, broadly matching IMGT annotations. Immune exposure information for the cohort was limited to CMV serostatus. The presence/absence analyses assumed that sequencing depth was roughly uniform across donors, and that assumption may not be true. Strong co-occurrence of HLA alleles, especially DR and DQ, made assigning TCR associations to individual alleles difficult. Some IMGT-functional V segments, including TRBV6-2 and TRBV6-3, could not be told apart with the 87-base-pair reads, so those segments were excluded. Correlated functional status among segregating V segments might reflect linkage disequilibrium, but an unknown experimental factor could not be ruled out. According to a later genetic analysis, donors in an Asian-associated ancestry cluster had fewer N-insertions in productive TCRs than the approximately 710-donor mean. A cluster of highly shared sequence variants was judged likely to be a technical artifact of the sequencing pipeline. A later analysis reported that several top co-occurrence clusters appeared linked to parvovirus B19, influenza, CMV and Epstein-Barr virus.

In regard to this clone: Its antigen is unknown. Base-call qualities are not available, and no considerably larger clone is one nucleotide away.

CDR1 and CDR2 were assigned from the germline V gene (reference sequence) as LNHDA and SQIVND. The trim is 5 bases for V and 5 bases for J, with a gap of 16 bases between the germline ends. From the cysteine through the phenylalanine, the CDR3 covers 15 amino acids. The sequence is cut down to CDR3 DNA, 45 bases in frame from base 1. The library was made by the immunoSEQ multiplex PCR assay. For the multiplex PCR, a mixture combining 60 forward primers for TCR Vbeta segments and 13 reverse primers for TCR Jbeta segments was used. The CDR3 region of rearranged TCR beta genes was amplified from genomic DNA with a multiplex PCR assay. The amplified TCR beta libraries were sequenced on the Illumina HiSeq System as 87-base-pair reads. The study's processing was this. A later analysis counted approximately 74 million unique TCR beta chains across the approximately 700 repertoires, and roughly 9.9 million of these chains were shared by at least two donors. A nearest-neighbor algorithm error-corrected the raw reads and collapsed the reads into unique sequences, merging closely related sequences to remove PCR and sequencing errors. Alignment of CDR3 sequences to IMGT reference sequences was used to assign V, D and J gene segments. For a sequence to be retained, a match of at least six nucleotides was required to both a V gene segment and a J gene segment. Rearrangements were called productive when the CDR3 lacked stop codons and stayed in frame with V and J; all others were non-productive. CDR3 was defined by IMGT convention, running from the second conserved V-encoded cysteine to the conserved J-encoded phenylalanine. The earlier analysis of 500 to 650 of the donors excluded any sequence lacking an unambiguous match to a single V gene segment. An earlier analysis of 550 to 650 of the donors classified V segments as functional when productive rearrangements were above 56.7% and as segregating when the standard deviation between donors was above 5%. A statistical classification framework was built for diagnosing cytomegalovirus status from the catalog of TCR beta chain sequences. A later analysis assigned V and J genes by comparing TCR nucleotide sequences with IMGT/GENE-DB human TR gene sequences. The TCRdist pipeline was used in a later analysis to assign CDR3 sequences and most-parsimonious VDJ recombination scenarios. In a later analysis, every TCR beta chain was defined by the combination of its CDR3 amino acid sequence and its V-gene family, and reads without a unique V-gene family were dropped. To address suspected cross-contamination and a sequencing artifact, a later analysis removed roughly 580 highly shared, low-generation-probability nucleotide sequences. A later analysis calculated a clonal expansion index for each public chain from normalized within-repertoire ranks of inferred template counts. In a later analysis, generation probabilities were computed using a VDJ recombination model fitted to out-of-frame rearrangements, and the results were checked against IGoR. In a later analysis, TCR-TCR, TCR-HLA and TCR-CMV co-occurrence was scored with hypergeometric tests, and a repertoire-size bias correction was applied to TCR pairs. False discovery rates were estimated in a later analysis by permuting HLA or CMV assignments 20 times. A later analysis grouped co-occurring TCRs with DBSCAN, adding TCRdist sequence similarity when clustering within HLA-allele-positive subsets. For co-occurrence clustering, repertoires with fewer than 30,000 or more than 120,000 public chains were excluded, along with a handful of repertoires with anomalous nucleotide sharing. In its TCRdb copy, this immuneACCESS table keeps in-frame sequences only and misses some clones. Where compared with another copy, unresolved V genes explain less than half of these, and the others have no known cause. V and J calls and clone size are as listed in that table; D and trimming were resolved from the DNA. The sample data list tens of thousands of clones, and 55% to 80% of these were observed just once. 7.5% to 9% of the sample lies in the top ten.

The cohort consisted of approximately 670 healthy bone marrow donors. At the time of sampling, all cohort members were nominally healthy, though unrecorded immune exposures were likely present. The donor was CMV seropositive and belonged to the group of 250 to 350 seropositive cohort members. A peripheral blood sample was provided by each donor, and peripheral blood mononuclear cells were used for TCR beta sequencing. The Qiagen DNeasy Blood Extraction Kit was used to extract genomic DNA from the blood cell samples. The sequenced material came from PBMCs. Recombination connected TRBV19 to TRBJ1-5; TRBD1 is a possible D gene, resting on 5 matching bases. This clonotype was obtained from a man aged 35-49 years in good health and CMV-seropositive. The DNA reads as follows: TGTGCCAGTAGTGGGATGGGGCTCGTTGATCAGCCCCAGCATTTT. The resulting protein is CASSGMGLVDQPQHF.